This TCR beta chain was sequenced in a study of blood T cell repertoires in COVID-19. Study-wide background: Nucleic acid was either cDNA or gDNA, and it came from T cells, B-cell-depleted T cells, or PBMCs.

Per the original data handling: Amplification of reference gene primers was used by the study to estimate nucleated cell counts. The method was immunoSEQ multiplex PCR; TCRdb's version includes in-frame clones alone and lacks a portion of them. Clonal size and the V and J genes are those of that table, whereas D and trimming came from the DNA. The data contain about 130,000 clones, 86% of them singletons. This clone was picked up one time. The CDR3 has 11 residues. The germline V gene encodes CDR1 LGHDT and CDR2 YNNKEL (reference sequence). Trimming took off 5 bases at V and 3 bases at J, with 5 bases between the two ends. Seattle's cohort entered during active infection and was followed longitudinally.

The rearrangement joins TRBV3-1 (or the pseudogene TRBV3-2) to TRBJ2-7, with D possibly matching TRBD1 (5 bases). Specimen: peripheral blood. The clonotype originates from a woman aged 70-85 years with COVID-19, enrolled during active disease. The CDR3 DNA reads TGTGCCAGCAGCGGACACTACGAGCAGTACTTC. Translated: CASSGHYEQYF.